Listed below are T cell receptor beta chains from one sample, sequenced in a study of CD8 T cells in Susac syndrome. In TCRdb, the immunoSEQ multiplex PCR reads were re-called with MiXCR into one record per CDR3 protein. The repertoire holds around 160,000 distinct CDR3 sequences, with over 85% as singletons. The sequencing input was CD4+ T cells from PBMCs. The receptors were sampled from a human donor in good health. The CDR3 runs from the conserved cysteine through the conserved F or W. The D gene is left open where the match is weak. Expanded clones are given a class, and other clones once, few, many or no size at all.

abundance: .; j_gene: TRBJ1-1; v_gene: TRBV4-3; d_gene: TRBD1; CDR3aa: CASSQGQGLNTEAFF; CDR3nt: TGCGCCAGCAGCCAAGGACAGGGATTGAACACTGAAGCTTTCTTT
abundance: .; j_gene: TRBJ1-2; v_gene: TRBV3-1; d_gene: .; CDR3aa: CASSQEGGVYGYTF; CDR3nt: TGTGCCAGCAGCCAAGAGGGAGGAGTCTATGGCTACACCTTC
abundance: .; j_gene: TRBJ2-2; v_gene: TRBV28; d_gene: .; CDR3aa: CASGQINTGELFF; CDR3nt: TGTGCCAGCGGACAGATTAACACCGGGGAGCTGTTTTTT
abundance: .; j_gene: TRBJ2-5; v_gene: TRBV7-8; d_gene: .; CDR3aa: CASSLVGSRYGTSRQETQYF; CDR3nt: TGTGCCAGCAGCTTAGTTGGGAGTCGGTATGGGACCTCTAGACAAGAGACCCAGTACTTC
abundance: .; j_gene: TRBJ2-5; v_gene: TRBV12-3/TRBV12-4; d_gene: .; CDR3aa: CASSLEGELETQYF; CDR3nt: TGTGCCAGCAGTTTAGAGGGGGAGTTGGAGACCCAGTACTTC
abundance: .; j_gene: TRBJ2-2; v_gene: TRBV11-1; d_gene: .; CDR3aa: CASSVRSSSTGELFF; CDR3nt: TGTGCCAGCAGCGTAAGGTCGTCAAGCACCGGGGAGCTGTTTTTT
abundance: .; j_gene: TRBJ1-5; v_gene: TRBV19; d_gene: TRBD1; CDR3aa: CASTYPGGQNQPQHF; CDR3nt: TGTGCCAGTACCTACCCAGGGGGCCAGAATCAGCCCCAGCATTTT
abundance: .; j_gene: TRBJ2-7; v_gene: TRBV12-3/TRBV12-4; d_gene: .; CDR3aa: CASTHTTPSYEQYF; CDR3nt: TGTGCCAGCACCCATACGACACCGTCCTACGAGCAGTACTTC
abundance: .; j_gene: TRBJ1-6; v_gene: TRBV9; d_gene: TRBD1; CDR3aa: CASSVKDRGLSPLHF; CDR3nt: TGTGCCAGCAGCGTCAAGGACAGGGGGCTTTCACCCCTCCACTTT
abundance: .; j_gene: TRBJ2-1; v_gene: TRBV7-8; d_gene: .; CDR3aa: CASSPAGGAESSYNEQFF; CDR3nt: TGTGCCAGCAGCCCAGCAGGGGGGGCAGAGAGCTCCTACAATGAGCAGTTCTTC
abundance: .; j_gene: TRBJ2-4; v_gene: TRBV3-1; d_gene: .; CDR3aa: CASSQDPGSRNIQYF; CDR3nt: TGTGCCAGCAGCCAAGATCCAGGCAGTAGAAACATTCAGTACTTC
abundance: .; j_gene: TRBJ2-7; v_gene: TRBV5-4; d_gene: .; CDR3aa: CASTQQNPYEQYF; CDR3nt: TGTGCCAGCACTCAACAAAACCCCTACGAGCAGTACTTC
abundance: once; j_gene: TRBJ2-7; v_gene: TRBV29-1; d_gene: .; CDR3aa: CSVGGVYEQYF; CDR3nt: TGCAGCGTTGGGGGAGTATACGAGCAGTACTTC
abundance: .; j_gene: TRBJ2-3; v_gene: TRBV12-3/TRBV12-4; d_gene: .; CDR3aa: CASSSFQGIPDTQYF; CDR3nt: TGTGCCAGCAGTTCTTTCCAAGGGATTCCAGATACGCAGTATTTT
abundance: .; j_gene: TRBJ1-5; v_gene: TRBV3-1; d_gene: .; CDR3aa: CASSQGQATNQPQHF; CDR3nt: TGTGCCAGCAGCCAAGGGCAAGCTACCAATCAGCCCCAGCATTTT
abundance: .; j_gene: TRBJ2-7; v_gene: TRBV4-3; d_gene: .; CDR3aa: CASSQGVDSSYEQYF; CDR3nt: TGCGCCAGCAGCCAAGGAGTGGACAGCTCCTACGAGCAGTACTTC
abundance: .; j_gene: TRBJ1-4; v_gene: TRBV4-3; d_gene: TRBD1; CDR3aa: CASGTAGNEKLFF; CDR3nt: TGCGCCAGCGGGACAGCGGGGAATGAAAAACTGTTTTTT
abundance: .; j_gene: TRBJ1-5; v_gene: TRBV20-1; d_gene: .; CDR3aa: CSARDRERFNQPQHF; CDR3nt: TGCAGTGCTAGAGATAGGGAGAGGTTCAATCAGCCCCAGCATTTT
abundance: once; j_gene: TRBJ2-1; v_gene: TRBV20-1; d_gene: TRBD2; CDR3aa: CSAPTSGDYNEQFF; CDR3nt: TGCAGTGCCCCGACTAGCGGGGACTACAATGAGCAGTTCTTC
abundance: .; j_gene: TRBJ1-2; v_gene: TRBV24-1; d_gene: TRBD1; CDR3aa: CATSAGQGEGYTF; CDR3nt: TGTGCCACCAGTGCCGGACAGGGGGAAGGCTACACCTTC
abundance: .; j_gene: TRBJ2-3; v_gene: TRBV28; d_gene: .; CDR3aa: CASSFPGSTDTQYF; CDR3nt: TGTGCCAGCAGTTTTCCCGGGAGCACAGATACGCAGTATTTT
abundance: .; j_gene: TRBJ1-2; v_gene: TRBV6-1; d_gene: TRBD1; CDR3aa: CASRGPGGGGYTF; CDR3nt: TGTGCCAGCAGAGGCCCAGGGGGAGGTGGCTACACCTTC
abundance: .; j_gene: TRBJ1-6; v_gene: TRBV30; d_gene: .; CDR3aa: CACEGSSYNSPLHF; CDR3nt: TGTGCCTGTGAGGGGAGCTCCTATAATTCACCCCTCCACTTT
abundance: .; j_gene: TRBJ2-5; v_gene: TRBV5-1; d_gene: .; CDR3aa: CASSLFSQETQETQYF; CDR3nt: TGCGCCAGCAGCTTGTTCTCACAGGAAACCCAAGAGACCCAGTACTTC
abundance: .; j_gene: TRBJ1-3; v_gene: TRBV25-1; d_gene: .; CDR3aa: CASSENSGAGTDTIYF; CDR3nt: TGTGCCAGCAGTGAAAATTCGGGGGCAGGGACGGACACCATATATTTT
abundance: .; j_gene: TRBJ2-5; v_gene: TRBV28; d_gene: .; CDR3aa: CASYSKETQYF; CDR3nt: TGTGCCAGCTACAGCAAAGAGACCCAGTACTTC
abundance: .; j_gene: TRBJ1-5; v_gene: TRBV25-1; d_gene: TRBD1; CDR3aa: CASRGDRDGNQPQHF; CDR3nt: TGTGCCAGCAGGGGGGACAGGGACGGCAATCAGCCCCAGCATTTT
abundance: .; j_gene: TRBJ1-1; v_gene: TRBV29-1; d_gene: .; CDR3aa: CSVDQDLNTEAFF; CDR3nt: TGCAGCGTTGACCAGGATCTGAACACTGAAGCTTTCTTT
abundance: .; j_gene: TRBJ1-2; v_gene: TRBV7-8; d_gene: TRBD1; CDR3aa: CASSEKQGRGGYTF; CDR3nt: TGTGCCAGCAGCGAAAAACAGGGGAGAGGTGGCTACACCTTC
abundance: .; j_gene: TRBJ1-1; v_gene: TRBV4-3; d_gene: .; CDR3aa: CASSPGGVHTEAFF; CDR3nt: TGCGCCAGCAGCCCCGGGGGGGTGCACACTGAAGCTTTCTTT
abundance: .; j_gene: TRBJ2-5; v_gene: TRBV7-9; d_gene: .; CDR3aa: CASSTDSRQETQYF; CDR3nt: TGTGCCAGCAGCACTGACAGCCGCCAAGAGACCCAGTACTTC
abundance: .; j_gene: TRBJ2-3; v_gene: TRBV24-1; d_gene: .; CDR3aa: CATSVGGAGTDTQYF; CDR3nt: TGTGCCACCAGTGTGGGGGGTGCCGGCACAGATACGCAGTATTTT
abundance: once; j_gene: TRBJ2-7; v_gene: TRBV3-1; d_gene: TRBD2; CDR3aa: CASSHVLAGHDEQYF; CDR3nt: TGTGCCAGCAGCCATGTACTAGCGGGGCACGACGAGCAGTACTTC
abundance: .; j_gene: TRBJ2-7; v_gene: TRBV29-1; d_gene: .; CDR3aa: CSVGRDRYEQYF; CDR3nt: TGCAGCGTTGGGCGGGATCGGTACGAGCAGTACTTC
abundance: .; j_gene: TRBJ2-7; v_gene: TRBV20-1; d_gene: .; CDR3aa: CSARSGSLSYEQYF; CDR3nt: TGCAGTGCTAGGTCTGGCTCCTTGTCCTACGAGCAGTACTTC